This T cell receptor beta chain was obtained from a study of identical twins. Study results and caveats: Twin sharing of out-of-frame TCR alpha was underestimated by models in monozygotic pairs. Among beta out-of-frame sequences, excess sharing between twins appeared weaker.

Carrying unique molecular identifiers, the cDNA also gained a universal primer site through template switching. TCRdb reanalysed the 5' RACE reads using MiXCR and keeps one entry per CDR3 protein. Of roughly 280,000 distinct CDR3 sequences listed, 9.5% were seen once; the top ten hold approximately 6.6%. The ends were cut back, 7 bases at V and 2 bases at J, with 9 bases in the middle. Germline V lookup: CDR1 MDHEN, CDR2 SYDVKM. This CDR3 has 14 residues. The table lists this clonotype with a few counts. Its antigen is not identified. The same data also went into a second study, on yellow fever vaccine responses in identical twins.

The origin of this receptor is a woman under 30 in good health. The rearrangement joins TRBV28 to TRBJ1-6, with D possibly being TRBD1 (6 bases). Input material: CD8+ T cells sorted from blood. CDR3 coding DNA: TGTGCCAGCAACAACAGGGCCTATAATTCACCCCTCCACTTT. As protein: CASNNRAYNSPLHF.